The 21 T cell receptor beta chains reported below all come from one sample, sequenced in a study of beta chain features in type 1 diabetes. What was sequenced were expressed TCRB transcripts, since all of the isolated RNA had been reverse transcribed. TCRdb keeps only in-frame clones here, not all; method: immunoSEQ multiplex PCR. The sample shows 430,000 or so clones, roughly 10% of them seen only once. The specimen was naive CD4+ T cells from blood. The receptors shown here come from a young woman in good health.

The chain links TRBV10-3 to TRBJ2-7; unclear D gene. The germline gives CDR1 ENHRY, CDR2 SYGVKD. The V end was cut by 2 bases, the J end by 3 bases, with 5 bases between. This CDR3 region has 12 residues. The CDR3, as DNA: TGTGCCATCAGTGAGCCAGGCTACGAGCAGTACTTC. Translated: CAISEPGYEQYF.

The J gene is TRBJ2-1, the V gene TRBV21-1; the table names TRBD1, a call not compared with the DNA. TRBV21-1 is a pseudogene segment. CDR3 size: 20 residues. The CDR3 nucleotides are TGTGCCAGCAGCAAAGCTAGGGGACACGAGGCCCCACACTCCTACAATGAGCAGTTCTTC. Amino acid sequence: CASSKARGHEAPHSYNEQFF.

The CDR3 region is CSVALAAQYTEAFF. DNA of the CDR3: TGCAGCGTAGCCCTGGCGGCCCAGTACACTGAAGCTTTCTTT. The rearrangement joins TRBV29-1 to TRBJ1-1; D ambiguous. V was cut by 6 bases and J by 3 bases, with 17 bases left in between. In germline, CDR1 is SQVTM, CDR2 ANQGSEA. This CDR3 is 14 amino acids long.

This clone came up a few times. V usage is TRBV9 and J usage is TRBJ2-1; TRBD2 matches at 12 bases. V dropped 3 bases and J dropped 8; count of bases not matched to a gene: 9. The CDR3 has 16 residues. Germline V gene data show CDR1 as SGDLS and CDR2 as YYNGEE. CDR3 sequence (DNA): TGTGCCAGCAGCGCCCAACTAGCGGGAGGCTCGGATGAGCAGTTCTTC. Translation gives CASSAQLAGGSDEQFF.

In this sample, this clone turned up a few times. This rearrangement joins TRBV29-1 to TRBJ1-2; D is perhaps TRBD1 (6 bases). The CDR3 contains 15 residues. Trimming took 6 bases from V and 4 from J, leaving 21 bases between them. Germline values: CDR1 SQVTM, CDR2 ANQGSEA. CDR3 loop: CSVPLRGITSYGYTF. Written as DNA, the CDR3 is TGCAGCGTCCCATTAAGGGGGATAACTAGCTATGGCTACACCTTC. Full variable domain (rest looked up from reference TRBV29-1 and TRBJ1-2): SAVISQKPSRDICQRGTSLTIQCQVDSQVTMMFWYRQQPGQSLTLIATANQGSEATYESGFVIDKFPISRPNLTFSTLTVSNMSPEDSSIYLCSVPLRGITSYGYTFGSGTRLTVV.

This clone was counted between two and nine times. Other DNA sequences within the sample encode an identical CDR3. CDR3 nucleotides: TGCAGCGTTGAGGGAGGTAACACTGAAGCTTTCTTT. Amino acids: CSVEGGNTEAFF. The chain couples TRBV29-1 to TRBJ1-1, with unresolved D. CDR3 length equals 12 residues. V shed 3 bases and J shed 2 bases, with 7 bases lying between them. The germline gives CDR1 SQVTM, CDR2 ANQGSEA.

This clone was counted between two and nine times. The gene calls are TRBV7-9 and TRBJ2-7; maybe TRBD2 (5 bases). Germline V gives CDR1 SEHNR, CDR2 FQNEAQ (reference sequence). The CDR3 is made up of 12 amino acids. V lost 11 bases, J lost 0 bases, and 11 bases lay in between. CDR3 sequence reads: CACASISYEQYF. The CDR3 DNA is TGTGCCTGTGCTAGCATCTCCTACGAGCAGTACTTC.

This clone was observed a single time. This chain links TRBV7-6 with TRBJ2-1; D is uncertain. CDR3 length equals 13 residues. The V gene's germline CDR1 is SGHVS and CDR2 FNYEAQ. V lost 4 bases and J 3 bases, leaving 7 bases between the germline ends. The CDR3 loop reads CASSWTVYNEQFF. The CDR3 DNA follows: TGTGCCAGCAGCTGGACGGTCTACAATGAGCAGTTCTTC. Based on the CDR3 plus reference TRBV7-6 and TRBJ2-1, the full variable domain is GAGVSQSPRYKVTKRGQDVALRCDPISGHVSLYWYRQALGQGPEFLTYFNYEAQQDKSGLPNDRFSAERPEGSISTLTIQRTEQRDSAMYRCASSWTVYNEQFFGPGTRLTVL.

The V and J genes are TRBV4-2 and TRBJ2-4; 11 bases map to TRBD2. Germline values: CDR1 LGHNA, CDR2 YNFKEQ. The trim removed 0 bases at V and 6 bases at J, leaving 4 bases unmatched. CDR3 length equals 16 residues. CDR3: CASSQDATSGINIQYF. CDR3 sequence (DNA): TGTGCCAGCAGCCAAGATGCGACTAGCGGGATAAACATTCAGTACTTC.

Written as DNA, the CDR3 is TGCAGCGTAGCAGGGGGGGATGAAAAACTGTTTTTT. It is translated as CSVAGGDEKLFF. This rearrangement joins TRBV29-1 to TRBJ1-4, with TRBD1 matching 7 bases. V lost 6 bases to trimming and J lost 6 bases; unmatched junction nucleotides: 4. Germline assignment: CDR1 SQVTM and CDR2 ANQGSEA. This CDR3 has 12 amino acids.

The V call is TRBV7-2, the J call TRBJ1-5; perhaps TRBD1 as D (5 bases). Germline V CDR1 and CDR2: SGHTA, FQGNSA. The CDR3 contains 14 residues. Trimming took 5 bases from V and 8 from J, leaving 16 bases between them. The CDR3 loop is CASSLGLDLEPQHF. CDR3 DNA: TGTGCCAGCAGCCTGGGACTGGACCTAGAGCCCCAGCATTTT.

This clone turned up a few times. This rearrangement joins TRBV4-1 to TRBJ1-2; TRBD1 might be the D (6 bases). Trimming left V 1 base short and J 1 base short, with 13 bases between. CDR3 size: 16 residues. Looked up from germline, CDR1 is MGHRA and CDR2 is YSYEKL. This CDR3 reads CASSQGVTGLNYGYTF. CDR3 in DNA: TGCGCCAGCAGCCAAGGAGTAACAGGGCTTAACTATGGCTACACCTTC.

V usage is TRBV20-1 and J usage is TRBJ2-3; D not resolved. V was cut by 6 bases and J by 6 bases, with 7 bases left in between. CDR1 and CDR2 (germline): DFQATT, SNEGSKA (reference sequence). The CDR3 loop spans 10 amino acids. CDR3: CSAYGDTQYF. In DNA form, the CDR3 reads TGCAGTGCCTATGGGGATACGCAGTATTTT.

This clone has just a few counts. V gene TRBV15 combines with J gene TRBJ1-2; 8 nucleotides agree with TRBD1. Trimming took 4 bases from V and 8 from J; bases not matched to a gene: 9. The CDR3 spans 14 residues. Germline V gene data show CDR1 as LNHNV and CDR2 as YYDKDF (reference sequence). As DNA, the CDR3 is TGTGCCACCAGCACATCTGGGACAGGCAGGGGCTACACCTTC. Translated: CATSTSGTGRGYTF. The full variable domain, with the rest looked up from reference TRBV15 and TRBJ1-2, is DAMVIQNPRYQVTQFGKPVTLSCSQTLNHNVMYWYQQKSSQAPKLLFHYYDKDFNNEADTPDNFQSRRPNTSFCFLDIRSPGLGDTAMYLCATSTSGTGRGYTFGSGTRLTVV.

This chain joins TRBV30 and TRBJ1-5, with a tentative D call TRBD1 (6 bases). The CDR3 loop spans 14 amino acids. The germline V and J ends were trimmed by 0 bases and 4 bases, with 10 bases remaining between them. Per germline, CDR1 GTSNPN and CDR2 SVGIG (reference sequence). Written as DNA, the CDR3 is TGTGCCTGGAGTGTAGGGACACTAAATCAGCCCCAGCATTTT. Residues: CAWSVGTLNQPQHF. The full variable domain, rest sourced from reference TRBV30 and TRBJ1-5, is SQTIHQWPATLVQPVGSPLSLECTVEGTSNPNLYWYRQAAGRGLQLLFYSVGIGQISSEVPQNLSASRPQDRQFILSSKKLLLSDSGFYLCAWSVGTLNQPQHFGDGTRLSIL.

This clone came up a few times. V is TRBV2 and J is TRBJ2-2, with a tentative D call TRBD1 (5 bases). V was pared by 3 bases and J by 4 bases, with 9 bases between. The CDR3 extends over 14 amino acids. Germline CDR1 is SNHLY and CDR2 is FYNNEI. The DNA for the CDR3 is TGTGCCAGCAGTGATACAGGCGGCACCGGGGAGCTGTTTTTT. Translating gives CASSDTGGTGELFF.

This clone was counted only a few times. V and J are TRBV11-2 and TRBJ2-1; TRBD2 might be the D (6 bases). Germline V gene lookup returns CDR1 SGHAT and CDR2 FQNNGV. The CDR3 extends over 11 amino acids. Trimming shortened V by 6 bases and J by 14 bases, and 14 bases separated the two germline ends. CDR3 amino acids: CASRSGTWEFF. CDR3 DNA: TGTGCCAGCAGGTCCGGGACTTGGGAGTTCTTC.

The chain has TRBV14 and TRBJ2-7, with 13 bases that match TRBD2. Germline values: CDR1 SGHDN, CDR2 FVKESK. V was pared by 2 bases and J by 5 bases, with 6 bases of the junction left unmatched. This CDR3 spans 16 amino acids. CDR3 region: CASSQRRTSGRHEQYF. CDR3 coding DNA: TGTGCCAGCAGCCAACGGAGGACTAGCGGGAGACACGAGCAGTACTTC.

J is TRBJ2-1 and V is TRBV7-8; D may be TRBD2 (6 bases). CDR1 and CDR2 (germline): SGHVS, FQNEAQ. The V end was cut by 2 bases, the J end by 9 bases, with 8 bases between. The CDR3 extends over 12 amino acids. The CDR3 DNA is TGTGCCAGCAGCTTAATAGCGGCTGAGCAGTTCTTC. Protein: CASSLIAAEQFF.

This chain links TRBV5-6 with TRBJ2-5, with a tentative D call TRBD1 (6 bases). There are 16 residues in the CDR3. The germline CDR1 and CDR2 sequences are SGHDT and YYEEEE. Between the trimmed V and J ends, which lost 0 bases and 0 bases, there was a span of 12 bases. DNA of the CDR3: TGTGCCAGCAGCTTGGGCCCCGGGACACACCAAGAGACCCAGTACTTC. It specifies CASSLGPGTHQETQYF. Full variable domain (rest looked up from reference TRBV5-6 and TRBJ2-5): DAGVTQSPTHLIKTRGQQVTLRCSPKSGHDTVSWYQQALGQGPQFIFQYYEEEERQRGNFPDRFSGHQFPNYSSELNVNALLLGDSALYLCASSLGPGTHQETQYFGPGTRLLVL.

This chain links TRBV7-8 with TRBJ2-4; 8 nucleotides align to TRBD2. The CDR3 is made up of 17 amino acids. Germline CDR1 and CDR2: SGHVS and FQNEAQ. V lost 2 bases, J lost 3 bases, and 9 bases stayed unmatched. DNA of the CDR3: TGTGCCAGCAGCTTATTGGCGGGAGGCGGAGGCAAAAACATTCAGTACTTC. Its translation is CASSLLAGGGGKNIQYF.